These 28 T cell receptor beta chains were all obtained from the same sample, sequenced in a study of blood T cells in healthy people across ages. The authors ran a second PCR of about 6 to 11 cycles using a sample-barcoded 5' primer and a J-beta primer mix. TCRdb reanalysed the 5' RACE reads using MiXCR and keeps one entry per CDR3 protein. The table shows 1.5 million to 2 million distinct CDR3 sequences, with 34% occurring only once. The specimen sequenced was blood. These receptors were collected from a woman under 40 in good health.

A word on this clonotype: A much larger clone differs from this one at a single base, so this may be a read error. The rearrangement joins TRBV20-1 to TRBJ1-1, with a weak D call TRBD1 (6 bases). Trimming left V 6 bases short and J 3 bases short, with 11 bases between. CDR1 DFQATT and CDR2 SNEGSKA come from the germline V gene (reference sequence). The CDR3 loop spans 12 amino acids. CDR3 DNA: TGCAGTGCCGACAGGAGGGACACTGAAGCTTTCTTT. Translated: CSADRRDTEAFF.

The chain has TRBV2 and TRBJ1-6, with no clear D. Trimming took 0 bases from V and 6 from J, leaving 15 bases between them. Germline CDR1 is SNHLY and CDR2 is FYNNEI. There are 17 residues in the CDR3. This CDR3 reads CASSEARHLLINSPLHF. The CDR3 DNA follows: TGTGCCAGCAGTGAAGCGAGACATTTACTGATTAATTCACCCCTCCACTTT.

This chain joins TRBV29-1 and TRBJ1-1; D is unresolved. The germline V gene encodes CDR1 SQVTM and CDR2 ANQGSEA. The CDR3 loop spans 13 amino acids. V lost 2 bases and J lost 1, with 8 bases in between. The chain's CDR3 is CSVESFENTEAFF. In nucleotides, the CDR3 is TGCAGCGTTGAAAGTTTCGAGAACACTGAAGCTTTCTTT.

The chain combines TRBV27 with TRBJ1-2, with 8 bases aligning to TRBD1. The CDR3 is 15 amino acids. V shed 1 base and J 4 bases; nucleotides not matched to a gene: 5. Germline assignment: CDR1 MNHEY and CDR2 SMNVEV (reference sequence). The CDR3 nucleotides read TGTGCCAGCAGTTTATTCCCCGACAGGGGCTATGGCTACACCTTC. This encodes CASSLFPDRGYGYTF.

The DNA of the CDR3 is TGCAGCGTAGTCTCTAGCGTGAACACCGGGGAGCTGTTTTTT. Translation gives CSVVSSVNTGELFF. The V call is TRBV29-1, the J call TRBJ2-2; D is possibly TRBD2 (6 bases). Trimming took 6 bases from V and 1 from J, leaving 12 bases between them. The CDR3 covers 14 residues. Germline V gene sequence: CDR1 SQVTM, CDR2 ANQGSEA.

This clonotype was counted once. The rearrangement links TRBV4-1 to TRBJ2-1; 13 bases are a match to TRBD2. This CDR3 is 14 amino acids long. V was pared by 7 bases and J by 8 bases, with 5 bases of the junction left unmatched. Germline V gives CDR1 MGHRA, CDR2 YSYEKL. CDR3 region: CASNQTSGGYEQFF. The CDR3, as DNA: TGCGCCAGCAACCAGACTAGCGGGGGGTATGAGCAGTTCTTC.

The gene calls are TRBV3-1 and TRBJ1-2; D remains ambiguous. The CDR3 is 13 amino acids. Looked up from germline, CDR1 is LGHDT and CDR2 is YNNKEL (reference sequence). Deletions cut 1 base from V and 8 bases from J, with 11 bases between. Here the CDR3 reads CASSQGRREGYTF. The CDR3 nucleotides read TGTGCCAGCAGCCAAGGAAGGAGGGAAGGCTACACCTTC.

This clonotype showed up many times. V and J are TRBV13 and TRBJ2-5; D not resolved. This CDR3 spans 13 amino acids. Germline CDR1 reads PRHDT; CDR2 reads FYEKMQ (reference sequence). With 5 bases removed from V and 4 bases from J, the gap between germline ends came to 11 bases. DNA of the CDR3: TGTGCCAGCAGCGCATACACCGGAGAGACCCAGTACTTC. Encoded protein: CASSAYTGETQYF.

In its sample, this clonotype was seen a few times. This chain links TRBV18 with TRBJ2-4, with D possibly TRBD2 on 6 matching bases. The DNA matches TRBJ2-7 better at its end, which makes the J call doubtful. The CDR3 length is 15 residues. Germline CDR1 KGHSH, CDR2 LQKENI. The CDR3 loop is CASSPGTSSVGEQYF. CDR3 in DNA: TGTGCCAGCTCACCAGGAACTAGCTCGGTTGGCGAGCAGTACTTC.

This clonotype has a handful of counts. This chain uses TRBV3-1 with TRBJ2-5; 9 bases match TRBD2. Germline V gives CDR1 LGHDT, CDR2 YNNKEL (reference sequence). The CDR3 consists of 15 residues. After removal of 3 bases from V and 5 bases from J, the junction contained 7 bases not matched to a gene. The CDR3 DNA reads as TGTGCCAGCAGCCAGACCAGCGGGGGGTTGGAGACCCAGTACTTC. This sequence encodes CASSQTSGGLETQYF.

About this clonotype: The junction departs from the called germline gene at one end, perhaps through a read error. V is TRBV3-1 and J is TRBJ2-6; possible D gene TRBD1, 6 bases. Germline CDR1 is LGHDT and CDR2 is YNNKEL (reference sequence). CDR3 length equals 15 residues. CDR3 loop: CASSRQVPGANVLTF. CDR3 DNA: TGTGCTAGCAGCCGACAGGTACCTGGGGCCAACGTCCTGACTTTC.

This clonotype was seen a few times. The CDR3, as DNA: TGCAGTGCTAAGCCTAGCGGCATCACAGATACGCAGTATTTT. Translating it yields CSAKPSGITDTQYF. V usage is TRBV20-1 and J usage is TRBJ2-3; 7 bases line up with TRBD2. This CDR3 is built from 14 residues. V lost 4 bases and J lost 2; bases outside the gene matches: 6. From germline, CDR1 is DFQATT and CDR2 SNEGSKA (reference sequence).

V is TRBV14 and J is TRBJ2-5; 13 nucleotides align to TRBD2. The trim removed 0 bases at V and 2 bases at J, leaving 3 bases unmatched. The CDR3 covers 17 residues. Germline CDR1 is SGHDN and CDR2 is FVKESK. Here the CDR3 DNA reads TGTGCCAGCAGCCAAGATCGGGGACTAGCGGGACAAGAGACCCAGTACTTC. This codes for CASSQDRGLAGQETQYF.

On this clonotype: One end of the junction does not line up with germline, which may come from a read error. The chain combines TRBV7-9 with TRBJ1-2; the D is unclear. Germline-derived CDR1 and CDR2 are SEHNR and FQNEAQ (reference sequence). The CDR3 is 14 residues long. The CDR3 loop reads CASSFSMGNYSYTF. The CDR3 DNA reads TGTGCCAGCAGCTTTTCCATGGGGAACTATAGCTACACCTTC.

This clonotype occurred a few times. This rearrangement joins TRBV12-3 or TRBV12-4 to TRBJ2-1; D remains unclear. Trimming removed 6 bases from V and 6 bases from J, with 12 bases in between. The CDR3 is made up of 13 amino acids. The CDR3 nucleotides read TGTGCCAGCAGGCCGGGCGCCCGCAATGAGCAGTTCTTC. Its translation is CASRPGARNEQFF.

This clonotype occurred a few times. The V call is TRBV10-3, the J call TRBJ1-6; D is possibly TRBD1 (6 bases). The CDR3 is 14 amino acids. The V end was cut by 0 bases, the J end by 9 bases, with 9 bases between. Germline V gives CDR1 ENHRY, CDR2 SYGVKD. The DNA of the CDR3 is TGTGCCATCAGTGAGTCCCCGGACAGTTCACCCCTCCACTTT. Its translation: CAISESPDSSPLHF.

As to this clonotype: One junction end disagrees with the germline gene, perhaps due to a read error. The genes are TRBV9 and TRBJ2-3; 11 nucleotides line up with TRBD2. The CDR3 consists of 17 residues. Germline assignment: CDR1 SGDLS and CDR2 YYNGEE. The CDR3 DNA sequence: TGTGCCAACAGCGTAGCGGTAGCGGGGGGGCGTGCAGATACGCAGTATTTT. It yields the protein CANSVAVAGGRADTQYF.

This clonotype was counted between two and nine times. This sequence joins TRBV20-1 and TRBJ2-7; 12 bases line up with TRBD2. Germline loops: CDR1 DFQATT, CDR2 SNEGSKA (reference sequence). CDR3 length equals 15 residues. V shed 6 bases and J 6 bases; nucleotides not matched to a gene: 12. CDR3: CSATTPTSGSGEQYF. CDR3 nucleotides: TGCAGTGCCACCACCCCGACTAGCGGGAGTGGCGAGCAGTACTTC.

As for this clonotype: This may arise from a read error, as a much more abundant clone is one base away. V is TRBV29-1 and J is TRBJ2-3; maybe TRBD1 (5 bases). CDR1 and CDR2 (germline): SQVTM, ANQGSEA. CDR3 size: 12 residues. Trimming cost V 8 bases and J 5 bases, with 14 bases left between them. CDR3 region: CSTRQMEDTQYF. CDR3 DNA sequence: TGCAGCACCCGACAGATGGAAGATACGCAGTATTTT.

This clonotype was detected ten times or more. The V and J genes are TRBV20-1 and TRBJ2-7, with TRBD2 as a possible D gene (6 bases). V lost 6 bases, J lost 5 bases, and 11 bases lay in between. Per the germline V gene, CDR1 is DFQATT and CDR2 is SNEGSKA (reference sequence). The length of the CDR3 is 11 residues. The CDR3: CSAGGVHEQYF. The CDR3 DNA is TGCAGTGCGGGCGGGGTCCACGAGCAGTACTTC.

This clonotype was observed a few times. This chain links TRBV24-1 with TRBJ2-7; 7 bases map to TRBD1. The CDR3 has 15 amino acids. V trimming: 4 bases; J trimming: 4 bases; junction bases outside the gene matches: 9. Germline-derived CDR1 and CDR2 are KGHDR and SFDVKD. The CDR3 region has the DNA TGTGCCACCAGTGAGGAGGCAGGGGGTATGTACGAGCAGTACTTC. Amino acid sequence: CATSEEAGGMYEQYF.

The chain carries TRBV5-6 and TRBJ2-1; D possibly matches TRBD1 or TRBD2 (5 bases each). Trimming pared 5 bases from V and 0 bases from J, leaving 12 bases between. The CDR3 sequence is 15 residues long. Germline values: CDR1 SGHDT, CDR2 YYEEEE. CDR3 DNA sequence: TGTGCCAGCAGGGGGGTTGACTTCTCCTACAATGAGCAGTTCTTC. Its protein is CASRGVDFSYNEQFF.

This clonotype was seen more than once but under ten times. This chain links TRBV4-2 with TRBJ2-1; 9 bases line up with TRBD2. The CDR3 spans 17 residues. Germline trimming cut 1 base from V and 4 bases from J; bases unmatched to any gene: 8. Per the germline V gene, CDR1 is LGHNA and CDR2 is YNFKEQ. The CDR3 DNA follows: TGTGCCAGCAGCCAAGCTGTTAGCGGGAGTTGGTACAATGAGCAGTTCTTC. Translation: CASSQAVSGSWYNEQFF.

Points on this clonotype: This clone may be a read error of a much larger clone one base away. The chain employs TRBV6-2 or TRBV6-3 and TRBJ2-7; D might be TRBD1 (6 bases). Germline V gene lookup returns CDR1 MNHEY and CDR2 SVGEGT. Trimming removed 6 bases at V and 7 bases at J, with 16 bases between. The CDR3 loop spans 13 amino acids. Here the CDR3 reads CASRGGSYNEQYF. Here the CDR3 DNA reads TGTGCCAGCAGAGGGGGAAGCTACAATGAGCAGTACTTC.

V is TRBV6-1 and J is TRBJ2-7; 8 positions agree with TRBD2. This CDR3 spans 16 amino acids. From germline, CDR1 is MNHNS and CDR2 SASEGT. V dropped 2 bases and J dropped 3; count of bases not matched to a gene: 9. In nucleotides, the CDR3 is TGTGCCAGCAGTGAAATACTAAGCGGGAGAGGCTACGAGCAGTACTTC. Its translation is CASSEILSGRGYEQYF.

The table lists this clonotype with many counts. The V and J genes are TRBV9 and TRBJ2-7, with D perhaps being TRBD1 or TRBD2 (6 bases each). This CDR3 is 13 amino acids long. Germline V gives CDR1 SGDLS, CDR2 YYNGEE. V lost 3 bases and J lost 5, with 12 bases in between. CDR3 sequence reads: CASSGGARHEQYF. The CDR3 DNA reads TGTGCCAGCAGCGGGGGGGCACGTCACGAGCAGTACTTC.

CDR3 bases: TGCAGTGCTAGAGTTCCCGGGGGGACTTCTCTCGAGCAGTACTTC. Amino acid sequence: CSARVPGGTSLEQYF. The rearrangement links TRBV20-1 to TRBJ2-7, with 7 positions matching TRBD2. Germline loops: CDR1 DFQATT, CDR2 SNEGSKA (reference sequence). The length of the CDR3 is 15 residues. Germline trimming cut 1 base from V and 6 bases from J; bases unmatched to any gene: 12.

The chain combines TRBV5-1 with TRBJ2-3; a possible D gene is TRBD1 (5 bases). The CDR3 consists of 15 residues. Between the trimmed V and J ends, which lost 1 base and 4 bases, there was a span of 13 bases. Germline V gene data show CDR1 as SGHRS and CDR2 as YFSETQ. This chain's CDR3 is CASSLTLRQSDTQYF. The CDR3 DNA reads TGCGCCAGCAGCTTGACACTTAGACAGTCAGATACGCAGTATTTT.